This TCR beta chain is drawn from a study of shared clonotypes between healthy human individuals. CDR1 is MNHEY, CDR2 SVGAGI, per germline. V lost 2 bases and J 7 bases, leaving 9 bases between the germline ends. The CDR3 runs to 13 residues. To note about this clone: Other nucleotide sequences in the sample specify the same CDR3.

Repertoires were generated with immunoSEQ multiplex PCR, while TCRdb's copy carries only in-frame clones and drops some. The table has approximately 2.5 million clones, around nine tenths seen once. The sequence was collected from a man in his late teens or twenties in good health. Input material: naive CD4+ T cells sorted from blood. As to subset: CD45RA+ positively selected. The chain is built from TRBV6-5 and TRBJ1-5; D unresolved. The CDR3 DNA is TGTGCCAGCAGTTACCGGGGAGGGCAGCCCCAGCATTTT. It translates to CASSYRGGQPQHF.